This paragraph covers one T cell receptor beta chain sequence. The antigen is not known. During the collection period, no donor immune events like infections were recorded. The record originates from a study of identifying expanded T cells in peripheral blood. Produced via immunoSEQ multiplex PCR; TCRdb's table is partial and in-frame only. Found here are 90,000 or so clones, more than 75% of them singletons; the top ten hold around 17%. Study-wide results and limits: Around 1.2 clones differed between technical replicates, versus roughly 16 and 20 over time. Two-week clone count variance significantly increased as total template count grew.

The germline CDR1 and CDR2 sequences are MNHEY and SMNVEV (reference sequence). The V end lost 6 bases, the J end lost 5 bases, and 22 bases lay between the germline ends. This CDR3 has 16 residues. V is TRBV27 and J is TRBJ2-5; D call uncertain. What was sequenced was blood. The clonotype originates from a person between 18 and 75 years old in good health. The CDR3: CASSSPVLGQGETQYF. The DNA for the CDR3 is TGTGCCAGCAGCTCGCCCGTGTTGGGTCAAGGGGAGACCCAGTACTTC.